Described below is a single T cell receptor (beta chain) sequence and its context. Libraries were prepared by immunoSEQ multiplex PCR; TCRdb keeps only in-frame clonotypes and omits some of them. The sample gives hundreds of thousands of clones, about 88% of which show up once; roughly 7.3% is in the top ten. Germline lookup yields CDR1 MGHRA and CDR2 YSYEKL. The CDR3 is 14 residues long. V was pared by 1 base and J by 7 bases, with 13 bases between. The data originate from a study of blood T cell repertoires in COVID-19. About the study: COVID-19 samples from acute and convalescent phases originated in the United States, Italy and Spain. From T cells, B-cell-depleted T cells, or PBMCs came the material, which was cDNA or gDNA.

The sample consisted of peripheral blood. This chain joins TRBV4-1 and TRBJ1-2, with a weak D call TRBD1 (5 bases). This TCR derives from a woman aged 45-60 years with COVID-19, enrolled during active disease. CDR3 in DNA: TGCGCCAGCAGCCAAGTCGGAGGGGCGCGTGGCTACACCTTC. Protein sequence: CASSQVGGARGYTF.